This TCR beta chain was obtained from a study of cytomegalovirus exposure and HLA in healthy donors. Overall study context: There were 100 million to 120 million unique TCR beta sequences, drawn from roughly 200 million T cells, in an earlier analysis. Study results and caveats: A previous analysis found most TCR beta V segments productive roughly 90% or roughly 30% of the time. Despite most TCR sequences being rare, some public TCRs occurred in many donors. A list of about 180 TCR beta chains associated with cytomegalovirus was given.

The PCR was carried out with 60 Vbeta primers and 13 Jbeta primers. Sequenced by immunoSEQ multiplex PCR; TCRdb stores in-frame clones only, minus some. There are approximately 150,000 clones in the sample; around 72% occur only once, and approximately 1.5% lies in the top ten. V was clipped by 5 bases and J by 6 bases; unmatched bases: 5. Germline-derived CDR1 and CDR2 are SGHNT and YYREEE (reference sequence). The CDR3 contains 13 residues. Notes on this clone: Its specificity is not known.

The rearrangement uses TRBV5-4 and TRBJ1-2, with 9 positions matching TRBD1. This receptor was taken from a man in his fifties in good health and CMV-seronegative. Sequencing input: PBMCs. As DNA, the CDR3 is TGTGCCAGCAGGACACAGGGGGCGGATGGCTACACCTTC. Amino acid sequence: CASRTQGADGYTF.